This TCR beta chain is drawn from a study of T cell responses to AZD1222 COVID-19 vaccine. Study as a whole: Doses given second, at about 4 or about 12 weeks, were pooled.

General study points: Across spike, vaccine-associated CD4 TCRs were found, dominant at 160-218 and 743-854. Recipients of AZD1222 seropositive at baseline numbered only 5 or 6.

Method: immunoSEQ multiplex PCR; TCRdb's copy keeps in-frame clones and lacks some. This sample has about 130,000 clones; about 88% occur once, and the top ten carry 4% to 5.5%. To note about this clone: Its target is not known.

Germline lookup yields CDR1 LGHDT and CDR2 YNNKEL (reference sequence). The CDR3 contains 14 residues. The V end lost 4 bases, the J end lost 4 bases, and 10 bases lay between the germline ends. The chain is built from TRBV3-1 (or the pseudogene TRBV3-2) and TRBJ1-4, with D unclear. The sequence derives from an adult in good health. The sequencing here drew on peripheral blood, taken on day 0 of AZD1222 vaccination. The CDR3 here is CASSLRTGNEKLFF. The CDR3 DNA reads as TGTGCCAGCAGCCTTCGGACCGGTAATGAAAAACTGTTTTTT.